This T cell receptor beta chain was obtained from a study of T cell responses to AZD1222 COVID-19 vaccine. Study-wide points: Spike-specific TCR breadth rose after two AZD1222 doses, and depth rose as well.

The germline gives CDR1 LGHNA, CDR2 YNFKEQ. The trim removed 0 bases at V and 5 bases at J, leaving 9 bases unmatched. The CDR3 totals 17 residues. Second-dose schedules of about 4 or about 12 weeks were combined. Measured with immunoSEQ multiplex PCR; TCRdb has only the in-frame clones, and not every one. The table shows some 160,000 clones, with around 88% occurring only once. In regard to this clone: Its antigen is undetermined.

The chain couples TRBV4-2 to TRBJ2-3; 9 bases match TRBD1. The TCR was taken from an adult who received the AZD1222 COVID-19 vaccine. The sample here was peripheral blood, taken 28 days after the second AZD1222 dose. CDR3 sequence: CASSQDRGRQGGDTQYF. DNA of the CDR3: TGTGCCAGCAGCCAAGATCGGGGGAGACAGGGGGGAGATACGCAGTATTTT.